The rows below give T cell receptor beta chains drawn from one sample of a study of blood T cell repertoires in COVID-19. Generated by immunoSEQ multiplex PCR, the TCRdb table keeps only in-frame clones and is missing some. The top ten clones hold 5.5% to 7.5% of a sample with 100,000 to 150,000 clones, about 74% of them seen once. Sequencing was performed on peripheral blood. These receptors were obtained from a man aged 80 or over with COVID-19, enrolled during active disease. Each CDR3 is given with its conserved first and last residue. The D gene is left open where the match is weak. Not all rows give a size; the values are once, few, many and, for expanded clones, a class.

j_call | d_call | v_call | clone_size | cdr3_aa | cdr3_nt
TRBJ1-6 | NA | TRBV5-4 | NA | CASSQDSIVGSPLHF | TGTGCCAGCAGCCAGGATTCCATCGTGGGTTCACCCCTCCACTTT
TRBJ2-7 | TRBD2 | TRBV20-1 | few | CSASTGLALYEQYF | TGCAGTGCTAGTACGGGACTAGCGCTCTACGAGCAGTACTTC
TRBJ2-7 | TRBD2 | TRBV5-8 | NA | CASSQLVAGVSSYEQYF | TGTGCCAGCAGCCAACTAGTGGCGGGAGTTAGCTCCTACGAGCAGTACTTC
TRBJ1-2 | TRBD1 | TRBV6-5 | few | CASSYSRTGGGYGYTF | TGTGCCAGCAGTTACTCGCGGACAGGGGGTGGCTATGGCTACACCTTC
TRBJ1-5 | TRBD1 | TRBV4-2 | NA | CASSQSGQGAAGNQPQHF | TGTGCCAGCAGCCAATCAGGACAGGGGGCTGCGGGCAATCAGCCCCAGCATTTT
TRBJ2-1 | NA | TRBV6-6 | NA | CASSPTGDSKGNNEQFF | TGTGCCAGCAGTCCAACGGGGGACTCCAAAGGTAACAATGAGCAGTTCTTC
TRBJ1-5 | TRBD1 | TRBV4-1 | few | CASSHWTGDQPQHF | TGCGCCAGCAGCCACTGGACAGGGGATCAGCCCCAGCATTTT
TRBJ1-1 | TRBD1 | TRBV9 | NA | CASSAGQGNTEAFF | TGTGCCAGCAGCGCGGGACAGGGGAACACTGAAGCTTTCTTT
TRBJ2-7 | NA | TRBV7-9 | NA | CASSLTSSYEQYF | TGTGCCAGCAGCTTGACATCCTCCTACGAGCAGTACTTC
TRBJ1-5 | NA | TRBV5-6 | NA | CASRQANSNQPQHF | TGTGCCAGCAGACAGGCCAATAGCAATCAGCCCCAGCATTTT
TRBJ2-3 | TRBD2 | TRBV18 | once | CASSPKLAASTDTQYF | TGTGCCAGCTCACCAAAACTAGCGGCTAGCACAGATACGCAGTATTTT
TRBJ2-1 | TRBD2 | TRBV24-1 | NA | CATSDSWLAGISYNEQFF | TGTGCCACCAGTGATTCCTGGCTAGCGGGAATCTCCTACAATGAGCAGTTCTTC
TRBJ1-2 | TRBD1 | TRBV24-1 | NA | CATSDNRDRGINYGYTF | TGTGCCACCAGTGACAACCGGGACAGGGGGATTAACTATGGCTACACCTTC
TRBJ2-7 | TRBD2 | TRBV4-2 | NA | CASSPSSGNSIGEQYF | TGTGCCAGCAGCCCTAGTAGCGGGAACTCCATCGGGGAGCAGTACTTC
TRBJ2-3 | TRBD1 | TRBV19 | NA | CASSYQPGQGTDTQYF | TGTGCCAGTAGCTACCAACCGGGACAGGGCACAGATACGCAGTATTTT
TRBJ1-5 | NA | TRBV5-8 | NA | CASSLAINSGNQPQHF | TGTGCCAGCAGCTTGGCCATCAATAGCGGGAATCAGCCCCAGCATTTT
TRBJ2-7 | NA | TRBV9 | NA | CASSGDSYEQYF | TGTGCCAGCAGCGGAGACTCCTACGAGCAGTACTTC
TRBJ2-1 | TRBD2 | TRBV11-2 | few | CASSLYLAGVGGEQFF | TGTGCCAGCAGCTTATACCTAGCGGGCGTAGGAGGTGAGCAGTTCTTC
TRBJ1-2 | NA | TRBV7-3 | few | CASSLGSGAYGYTF | TGTGCCAGCAGCTTAGGCTCAGGGGCCTATGGCTACACCTTC
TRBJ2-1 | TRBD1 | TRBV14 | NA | CASSQEDRGSYNEQFF | TGTGCCAGCAGCCAAGAGGACAGGGGCTCCTACAATGAGCAGTTCTTC
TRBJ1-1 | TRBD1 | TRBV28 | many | CASSWTGVGTEAFF | TGTGCCAGCAGTTGGACAGGGGTGGGCACTGAAGCTTTCTTT
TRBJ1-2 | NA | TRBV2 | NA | CASSEAAFGAGGYTF | TGTGCCAGCAGTGAAGCGGCCTTTGGGGCGGGGGGCTACACCTTC